Sequencing of this T cell receptor beta chain was carried out in a study of OX40 agonist ivuxolimab in advanced cancers. Produced via immunoSEQ multiplex PCR; TCRdb's table is partial and in-frame only. Found here are roughly 40,000 clones, around 90% of them singletons; the top ten hold 15% to 20%. This clone was seen a handful of times. The antigen remains undetermined. The CDR3 has 15 residues. Germline V lookup: CDR1 SGHVS, CDR2 FNYEAQ. V lost 6 bases and J lost 6; bases outside the gene matches: 7. Broader study findings: Mean expanded clone counts were higher in CD8+ than CD4+ T cells.

Sample: CD4+ or CD8+ T cells sorted from blood, taken in a trial of the OX40 agonist ivuxolimab. The chain recombines TRBV7-6 with TRBJ1-6; TRBD1 matches at 8 bases. The sequence was collected from an adult with an advanced solid tumor such as melanoma, head and neck, liver or kidney cancer. The CDR3 reads CASRSTGGSNSPLHF. In nucleotides, the CDR3 is TGTGCCAGCAGGTCCACAGGGGGATCTAATTCACCCCTCCACTTT. Filled out from reference TRBV7-6 and TRBJ1-6, the complete variable domain reads GAGVSQSPRYKVTKRGQDVALRCDPISGHVSLYWYRQALGQGPEFLTYFNYEAQQDKSGLPNDRFSAERPEGSISTLTIQRTEQRDSAMYRCASRSTGGSNSPLHFGNGTRLTVT.